A selection of T cell receptor beta chains follows, all from one sample in a study of T cell changes during pregnancy in multiple sclerosis. Libraries were prepared by immunoSEQ multiplex PCR; TCRdb keeps only in-frame clonotypes and omits some of them. The sample lists some 39,000 clones, roughly 84% occurring once. Source: CD8+ T cells from peripheral blood mononuclear cells, taken in the first trimester of pregnancy. The receptor source for this set is a female donor with multiple sclerosis, enrolled in a pregnancy study. The CDR3 runs from the conserved cysteine through the conserved F or W. D genes are given only for firm matches. Size tells how often a clone was seen (once, few, many) or the class of an expanded clone, and some rows leave it out.

cdr3_nt: TGTGCCAGCAGTTCCCCAGGGGGGTCGTGCAATCAGCCCCAGCATTTT
cdr3_aa: CASSSPGGSCNQPQHF
clone_size: .
d_call: TRBD1
v_call: TRBV6-5
j_call: TRBJ1-5

cdr3_nt: TGTGCCAGCAGCGCCGCCGGGACAGGGAACAATGAGCAGTTCTTC
cdr3_aa: CASSAAGTGNNEQFF
clone_size: .
d_call: TRBD1
v_call: TRBV9
j_call: TRBJ2-1

cdr3_nt: TGTGCCAGCAGCCCCCCCGGACAGGGAGGAGTTCCCGGGGAGCTGTTTTTT
cdr3_aa: CASSPPGQGGVPGELFF
clone_size: .
d_call: TRBD1
v_call: TRBV5-4
j_call: TRBJ2-2

cdr3_nt: TGTGCTAGTGGTTTGCCATACAATGAGCAGTTCTTC
cdr3_aa: CASGLPYNEQFF
clone_size: .
d_call: .
v_call: TRBV12-5
j_call: TRBJ2-1

cdr3_nt: TGTGCCAGCAGTCAACACCTCTCTGGAAACACCATATATTTT
cdr3_aa: CASSQHLSGNTIYF
clone_size: .
d_call: .
v_call: TRBV25-1
j_call: TRBJ1-3

cdr3_nt: TGTGCCAGTAGTATAGGACAGGTTCACTACGAGCAGTACTTC
cdr3_aa: CASSIGQVHYEQYF
clone_size: .
d_call: .
v_call: TRBV19
j_call: TRBJ2-7

cdr3_nt: TGTGCCAGCAGCCCCCCACGCGCAGATACGCAGTATTTT
cdr3_aa: CASSPPRADTQYF
clone_size: .
d_call: .
v_call: TRBV9
j_call: TRBJ2-3

cdr3_nt: TGTGCCAGCAGCGAGCCGCGCAGGGGGCTCGAACTAGAGGTTTGCGAGCAGTACTTC
cdr3_aa: CASSEPRRGLELEVCEQYF
clone_size: .
d_call: TRBD1
v_call: TRBV7-4
j_call: TRBJ2-7

cdr3_nt: TGTGCCAGCTCTAGCTGGGTTCAGAACAATGAGCAGTTCTTC
cdr3_aa: CASSSWVQNNEQFF
clone_size: .
d_call: .
v_call: TRBV27
j_call: TRBJ2-1

cdr3_nt: TGTGCCAGCAGCTCCCCGGAAAGACAGGGAAGGTCACCCCTCCACTTT
cdr3_aa: CASSSPERQGRSPLHF
clone_size: .
d_call: TRBD1
v_call: TRBV11-2
j_call: TRBJ1-6

cdr3_nt: TGTGCCAGCTCCGAAGGGGGCGATCAGCCCCAGCATTTT
cdr3_aa: CASSEGGDQPQHF
clone_size: .
d_call: TRBD1
v_call: TRBV9
j_call: TRBJ1-5

cdr3_nt: TGCGCCAGCAGCCAAGATAGTTTGATCACTGAAGCTTTCTTT
cdr3_aa: CASSQDSLITEAFF
clone_size: .
d_call: .
v_call: TRBV4-3
j_call: TRBJ1-1

cdr3_nt: TGCGCCAGCAGCCAAGACCCCCGTTACAATGAGCAGTTCTTC
cdr3_aa: CASSQDPRYNEQFF
clone_size: .
d_call: .
v_call: TRBV4-1
j_call: TRBJ2-1

cdr3_nt: TGTGCCAGCAGCGTAGCTACAGGTAGCTCTGGGGCCAACGTCCTGACTTTC
cdr3_aa: CASSVATGSSGANVLTF
clone_size: .
d_call: .
v_call: TRBV9
j_call: TRBJ2-6

cdr3_nt: TGTGCCAGTACTCGTCCTCTAGCGGGGGACATAGCCAAAAACATTCAGTACTTC
cdr3_aa: CASTRPLAGDIAKNIQYF
clone_size: .
d_call: TRBD2
v_call: TRBV7-9
j_call: TRBJ2-4

cdr3_nt: TGTGCCAGCAGAGGGGACATATTACGAGCCTACGAGCAGTACTTC
cdr3_aa: CASRGDILRAYEQYF
clone_size: .
d_call: .
v_call: TRBV27
j_call: TRBJ2-7

cdr3_nt: TGTGCCAGCACCACGGACAGGAGATACGACGAGCAGTACTTC
cdr3_aa: CASTTDRRYDEQYF
clone_size: many
d_call: TRBD1
v_call: TRBV6-6
j_call: TRBJ2-7

cdr3_nt: TGCGCCAGCAGCCAAGTCGACAATCGGGAAAGCGGCTACACCTTC
cdr3_aa: CASSQVDNRESGYTF
clone_size: .
d_call: .
v_call: TRBV4-3
j_call: TRBJ1-2

cdr3_nt: TGTGCCAGCAGCATCAACTCCGGGACAGGGGTAGATACGCAGTATTTT
cdr3_aa: CASSINSGTGVDTQYF
clone_size: .
d_call: TRBD1
v_call: TRBV27
j_call: TRBJ2-3

cdr3_nt: TGTGCCAGCAGCGCCGGGGGACGGCAAGAGACCCAGTACTTC
cdr3_aa: CASSAGGRQETQYF
clone_size: .
d_call: .
v_call: TRBV9
j_call: TRBJ2-5

cdr3_nt: TGTGCCAGCAGCTCCCCCGGGGATGGCATTCAGTACTTC
cdr3_aa: CASSSPGDGIQYF
clone_size: .
d_call: .
v_call: TRBV7-3
j_call: TRBJ2-4

cdr3_nt: TGTGCCAGCAGCCCCTCGGGGGGCACCTCTGGAAACACCATATATTTT
cdr3_aa: CASSPSGGTSGNTIYF
clone_size: .
d_call: .
v_call: TRBV27
j_call: TRBJ1-3

cdr3_nt: TGTGCCAGCAGCTTGGTTGTCGGACTCGACGGGCAAGAGACCCAGTACTTC
cdr3_aa: CASSLVVGLDGQETQYF
clone_size: once
d_call: .
v_call: TRBV5-6
j_call: TRBJ2-5

cdr3_nt: TGTGCCAGCAGTTTAAGGCGCGGGGGGGCCGAGCAGTACTTC
cdr3_aa: CASSLRRGGAEQYF
clone_size: .
d_call: TRBD2
v_call: TRBV28
j_call: TRBJ2-7

cdr3_nt: TGTGCCAGTAGCCAGGACAGGTCCAGCTCCTATAATTCACCCCTCCACTTT
cdr3_aa: CASSQDRSSSYNSPLHF
clone_size: few
d_call: TRBD1
v_call: TRBV19
j_call: TRBJ1-6

cdr3_nt: TGTGCCAGCACCATGACAGGGAATGGCTACACCTTC
cdr3_aa: CASTMTGNGYTF
clone_size: few
d_call: TRBD1
v_call: TRBV6-6
j_call: TRBJ1-2

cdr3_nt: TGTGCCAGTAGTCCCGGGACACTTAACGAGCAGTACTTC
cdr3_aa: CASSPGTLNEQYF
clone_size: .
d_call: .
v_call: TRBV19
j_call: TRBJ2-7

cdr3_nt: TGTGCCAGCAGCCAACCTGACAGGGATGGGTCCTCCGAGCAGTACTTC
cdr3_aa: CASSQPDRDGSSEQYF
clone_size: .
d_call: TRBD1
v_call: TRBV5-5
j_call: TRBJ2-7

cdr3_nt: TGTGCCAGCAGCTTCCCGTTGAACACTGAAGCTTTCTTT
cdr3_aa: CASSFPLNTEAFF
clone_size: .
d_call: .
v_call: TRBV13
j_call: TRBJ1-1

cdr3_nt: TGTGCCAGCAGCACGGGACAGAAGAACACTGAAGCTTTCTTT
cdr3_aa: CASSTGQKNTEAFF
clone_size: .
d_call: TRBD1
v_call: TRBV7-3
j_call: TRBJ1-1

cdr3_nt: TGTGCCAGCAGCACCGGGACTCTCAACAGAGCTTTCTTT
cdr3_aa: CASSTGTLNRAFF
clone_size: .
d_call: .
v_call: TRBV5-6
j_call: TRBJ1-1

cdr3_nt: TGTGCCAGCAGCTTAGGGCCAGTGGCGCAGTATTTT
cdr3_aa: CASSLGPVAQYF
clone_size: .
d_call: .
v_call: TRBV7-9
j_call: TRBJ2-3

cdr3_nt: TGCGCCAGCGGAGCGGGGGGCTTGAACTATGGCTACACCTTC
cdr3_aa: CASGAGGLNYGYTF
clone_size: .
d_call: .
v_call: TRBV4-1
j_call: TRBJ1-2

cdr3_nt: TGTGCCAGCGGACTGGACCTGGACACCGGGGAGCTGTTTTTT
cdr3_aa: CASGLDLDTGELFF
clone_size: .
d_call: .
v_call: TRBV19
j_call: TRBJ2-2

cdr3_nt: TGTGCCAGCAGTTACGGTTCGGTCCAAGAGACCCAGTACTTC
cdr3_aa: CASSYGSVQETQYF
clone_size: .
d_call: .
v_call: TRBV6-5
j_call: TRBJ2-5

cdr3_nt: TGTGCCAGCAGCTTCTACCGATCGGAGAGTGGCTATGGCTACACCTTC
cdr3_aa: CASSFYRSESGYGYTF
clone_size: .
d_call: .
v_call: TRBV11-2
j_call: TRBJ1-2

cdr3_nt: TGTGCCAGTAGAAGACAGGGCGGCGAAAAACTGTTTTTT
cdr3_aa: CASRRQGGEKLFF
clone_size: .
d_call: TRBD1
v_call: TRBV19
j_call: TRBJ1-4

cdr3_nt: TGTGCCAGTAGTATGCCCACAGGGGAAGGAAAGACCCAGTACTTC
cdr3_aa: CASSMPTGEGKTQYF
clone_size: .
d_call: TRBD1
v_call: TRBV19
j_call: TRBJ2-5

cdr3_nt: TGTGCCAGTTTGGGGGACACCAACAATGAGCAGTTCTTC
cdr3_aa: CASLGDTNNEQFF
clone_size: .
d_call: .
v_call: TRBV19
j_call: TRBJ2-1

cdr3_nt: TGTGCCAGCAGCTTGGGACAGAGCTCCTATGGCTACACCTTC
cdr3_aa: CASSLGQSSYGYTF
clone_size: .
d_call: TRBD1
v_call: TRBV7-9
j_call: TRBJ1-2

cdr3_nt: TGTGCCAGCAGCTTACAGACGGGGGTTGCCAAAAACATTCAGTACTTC
cdr3_aa: CASSLQTGVAKNIQYF
clone_size: .
d_call: .
v_call: TRBV7-2
j_call: TRBJ2-4

cdr3_nt: TGTGCCAGTAGACCGAGCGGTGGGGGGGCCGTCAATGAGCAGTTCTTC
cdr3_aa: CASRPSGGGAVNEQFF
clone_size: once
d_call: .
v_call: TRBV19
j_call: TRBJ2-1

cdr3_nt: TGTGCCAGCGGACAGGGCGGCTATGGCTACACCTTC
cdr3_aa: CASGQGGYGYTF
clone_size: .
d_call: TRBD1
v_call: TRBV27
j_call: TRBJ1-2

cdr3_nt: TGCGCCAGCAGCCAAGATACCCCTGGAGGTAATGAAAAACTGTTTTTT
cdr3_aa: CASSQDTPGGNEKLFF
clone_size: few
d_call: .
v_call: TRBV4-3
j_call: TRBJ1-4

cdr3_nt: TGTGCCAGTAGGGGACAGTACCAAGAGACCCAGTACTTC
cdr3_aa: CASRGQYQETQYF
clone_size: .
d_call: TRBD1
v_call: TRBV19
j_call: TRBJ2-5

cdr3_nt: TGTGCCAGCTCGTCCTCGACGCCGGGACAGGGGTTAGTCGAGGAAAAACTGTTTTTT
cdr3_aa: CASSSSTPGQGLVEEKLFF
clone_size: .
d_call: TRBD1
v_call: TRBV18
j_call: TRBJ1-4

cdr3_nt: TGTGCCAGCAGCGCAGGGGGCGGTGGCTATGGCTACACCTTC
cdr3_aa: CASSAGGGGYGYTF
clone_size: .
d_call: TRBD1
v_call: TRBV9
j_call: TRBJ1-2

cdr3_nt: TGTGCCAGCAGCTTACGGTCCGGGGGCTATAATTCACCCCTCCACTTT
cdr3_aa: CASSLRSGGYNSPLHF
clone_size: .
d_call: .
v_call: TRBV7-2
j_call: TRBJ1-6

cdr3_nt: TGTGCCAGCCTTGGCGGCTCTGGGGCCAACGTCCTGACTTTC
cdr3_aa: CASLGGSGANVLTF
clone_size: .
d_call: .
v_call: TRBV18
j_call: TRBJ2-6

cdr3_nt: TGTGCCACCAGCAGAGTTTCCGGACTCCTGGAGGAAAAACTGTTTTTT
cdr3_aa: CATSRVSGLLEEKLFF
clone_size: medium-sized
d_call: .
v_call: TRBV15
j_call: TRBJ1-4

cdr3_nt: TGTGCCAGCAGCTTCGGGGGGGGTGGGAATGAGCAGTTCTTC
cdr3_aa: CASSFGGGGNEQFF
clone_size: .
d_call: TRBD2
v_call: TRBV7-9
j_call: TRBJ2-1

cdr3_nt: TGTGCCAGCAGTGAATATCCGGGAACTGAAGCTTTCTTT
cdr3_aa: CASSEYPGTEAFF
clone_size: few
d_call: .
v_call: TRBV25-1
j_call: TRBJ1-1

cdr3_nt: TGTGCCAGCAGCGCTAGCGGGGGGGTCTACGAGCAGTACTTC
cdr3_aa: CASSASGGVYEQYF
clone_size: .
d_call: TRBD2
v_call: TRBV9
j_call: TRBJ2-7

cdr3_nt: TGTGCCAGCAGCCATTTGAGCAATGAGCAGTTCTTC
cdr3_aa: CASSHLSNEQFF
clone_size: .
d_call: .
v_call: TRBV4-2
j_call: TRBJ2-1

cdr3_nt: TGTGCCAGCAGCTTAGTCTCGAGCACTGAAGCTTTCTTT
cdr3_aa: CASSLVSSTEAFF
clone_size: .
d_call: .
v_call: TRBV7-9
j_call: TRBJ1-1

cdr3_nt: TGTGCCAGCAGCCCCCGACAGGGCTCCTACGAGCAGTACTTC
cdr3_aa: CASSPRQGSYEQYF
clone_size: once
d_call: TRBD1
v_call: TRBV9
j_call: TRBJ2-7

cdr3_nt: TGTGCCAGCAGCTTAGGCGGGGGGGCAGGAGAGCAGTACTTC
cdr3_aa: CASSLGGGAGEQYF
clone_size: .
d_call: TRBD2
v_call: TRBV7-6
j_call: TRBJ2-7